This T cell receptor beta chain was recorded in a study of blood T cell repertoires in COVID-19. Turning to the study itself: COVID-19 samples collected from the United States, Italy and Spain covered acute and convalescent phases. PBMCs, B-cell-depleted T cells, or T cells provided the cDNA or gDNA that made up the material.

Germline loops: CDR1 SGHKS, CDR2 YYEKEE (reference sequence). There are 14 residues in the CDR3. V was pared by 4 bases and J by 6 bases, with 14 bases between. Original data processing: How many nucleated cells were present was estimated from reference gene primer amplification. Using immunoSEQ multiplex PCR, the repertoire was profiled, and TCRdb retains in-frame clones only, with some absent. V and J calls and clone size are copied from that table; D and trimming were computed from the DNA. Of about 150,000 clones in the sample, more than 85% were seen once. The chain employs TRBV5-5 and TRBJ1-5; D gene uncertain. The clonotype originates from a woman between 65 and 79 years old with acute or convalescent COVID-19. The sequencing input was peripheral blood. The CDR3 bases are TGTGCCAGCAGCCAACCCGTGAGGGCTCAGCCCCAGCATTTT. Translated: CASSQPVRAQPQHF.